A selection of T cell receptor beta chains follows, all from one sample in a study of control samples from healthy donors and cancer patients. Method: immunoSEQ multiplex PCR; TCRdb's copy keeps in-frame clones and lacks some. Among around 71,000 clones listed, about nine tenths were seen once. The material sequenced was PBMCs. All receptors come from a woman in her forties or fifties with colorectal cancer. The CDR3 runs from the conserved cysteine through the conserved F or W. A D gene is named only where the DNA matches it firmly. Clone size is not always given. Where it is, it says once, few, many or a class for expanded clones.

v_call	clone_size	d_call	j_call	cdr3_nt	cdr3_aa
TRBV4-2	NA	NA	TRBJ2-1	TGTGCCAGCAGCCAAGTCCCAGGTCCTAGGAGGGGGTACAATGAGCAGTTCTTC	CASSQVPGPRRGYNEQFF
TRBV6-6	NA	NA	TRBJ1-2	TGTGCCAGCACCACACGGGCTTTCTACTATGGCTACACCTTC	CASTTRAFYYGYTF
TRBV11-2	NA	NA	TRBJ2-3	TGTGCCAGCAGCCCGCTACTAGGGGGGAGCCAGTATTTT	CASSPLLGGSQYF
TRBV27	NA	NA	TRBJ1-6	TGTGCCAGCAGTCGTCGGGAGGGGGTGCTCTATAATTCACCCCTCCACTTT	CASSRREGVLYNSPLHF
TRBV2	NA	NA	TRBJ2-7	TGTGCCAGCAACGCACAGGGAATCCCCTACGAGCAGTACTTC	CASNAQGIPYEQYF
TRBV6-4	once	NA	TRBJ2-3	TGTGCCAGCAGTGCCTGGGACTCCTCGGATACGCAGTATTTT	CASSAWDSSDTQYF
TRBV2	NA	NA	TRBJ1-6	TGTGCCAGCAGTGTTGCACAGGCATCAGGGTCACCCCTCCACTTT	CASSVAQASGSPLHF
TRBV5-1	NA	NA	TRBJ1-2	TGCGCCAGCAGCTCGGACGGCTCTAACTATGGCTACACCTTC	CASSSDGSNYGYTF
TRBV3-1/TRBV3-2	NA	NA	TRBJ1-4	TGTGCCAGCAGCCCGCCCGCGGGGGGTAATGAAAAACTGTTTTTT	CASSPPAGGNEKLFF
TRBV27	once	NA	TRBJ2-7	TGTGCCAGCAGTCCTTCCTACGAGCAGTACTTC	CASSPSYEQYF
TRBV5-1	NA	NA	TRBJ2-2	TGCGCCACCGCCGTAAGCACTACGATGACAGGGAACACCGGGGAGCTGTTTTTT	CATAVSTTMTGNTGELFF
TRBV2	NA	NA	TRBJ1-4	TGTGCCAGCAGTGTTAGGGTAGCTAATGAAAAACTGTTTTTT	CASSVRVANEKLFF
TRBV4-2	once	TRBD1	TRBJ1-2	TGTGCCAGCAGCCAAGGGCGAAACAGGGGGCGGTATGGCTACACCTTC	CASSQGRNRGRYGYTF
TRBV28	once	NA	TRBJ2-7	TGTGCCACAATCCAGGGCTACGAGCAGTACTTC	CATIQGYEQYF
TRBV7-3	once	NA	TRBJ2-1	TGTGCCAGCAGCCCCCCGGGGGAGTGGAATGAGCAGTTCTTC	CASSPPGEWNEQFF
TRBV18	NA	NA	TRBJ1-3	TGTGCCAGCTCACTCCTTCCGGGTCAAATATCTGGAAACACCATATATTTT	CASSLLPGQISGNTIYF
TRBV7-9	NA	TRBD1	TRBJ1-2	TGTGCCAGCAGCCAAGGGACAGCGACGGATGGCTACACCTTC	CASSQGTATDGYTF
TRBV19	NA	NA	TRBJ2-7	TGTGCCAGTAGTCCAACAGAAACCAGCTACGAGCAGTACTTC	CASSPTETSYEQYF
TRBV11-1	NA	TRBD1	TRBJ1-1	TGTGCCAGCACCCTGACAGGGCTGAACACTGAAGCTTTCTTT	CASTLTGLNTEAFF
TRBV6-5	NA	TRBD1	TRBJ1-2	TGTGCCAGCAGTAAGACCTACACAGGGGACTATGGCTACACCTTC	CASSKTYTGDYGYTF
TRBV9	once	NA	TRBJ2-6	TGTGCCAGCAGCGTAGCCATGGGATCTGGGGCCAACGTCCTGACTTTC	CASSVAMGSGANVLTF
TRBV25-1	NA	NA	TRBJ1-2	TGTGCCAGCAGTGAATTCCAGGAGACCCATGGCTACACCTTC	CASSEFQETHGYTF
TRBV4-1	NA	TRBD2	TRBJ2-5	TGCGCCAGCAGCCAAGATAGACTAGCGGGAGGTTTTAAAGAGACCCAGTACTTC	CASSQDRLAGGFKETQYF
TRBV29-1	few	NA	TRBJ2-7	TGCAGCGTGGCCCCCCCATCGGGGGATGGGGAGCAGTACTTC	CSVAPPSGDGEQYF
TRBV18	NA	TRBD1	TRBJ1-2	TGTGCCAGCTCACCACCGGACGACAGGGAGGGCTACACCTTC	CASSPPDDREGYTF
TRBV19	NA	NA	TRBJ1-4	TGTGCCAGTAGTAGCCCGGGGATTGAAAAACTGTTTTTT	CASSSPGIEKLFF
TRBV11-2	NA	NA	TRBJ1-2	TGTGCCAGCAGCCAACTGACGAGCTATGGCTACACCTTC	CASSQLTSYGYTF
TRBV29-1	NA	NA	TRBJ2-3	TGCAGCGTTGTCAGGCAGGGTAGGGAAGATACGCAGTATTTT	CSVVRQGREDTQYF